This entry lists 27 T cell receptor beta chains sequenced from one sample in a study of tissue T cells after allogeneic stem cell transplantation. Measured with immunoSEQ multiplex PCR; TCRdb has only the in-frame clones, and not every one. The sample holds some 3,700 clones; around half are singletons and the top ten take approximately 28%. Time point defined: mouse harvest day 14 after allogeneic transplant. Tail vein injection delivered 10^7 T-cell-depleted bone marrow cells and 10^6 splenic CD5+ T cells. Sequencing was performed on gut tissue. The receptors here all came from a female BALB/c mouse given C57BL/6 T cells with graft-versus-host disease after an allogeneic hematopoietic cell transplant.

As regards this clone: The germline and genes are mouse ones. The sequence runs out 1 residue before the end of the CDR3; the remainder is reconstructed from the germline J gene. V gene TRBV16 combines with J gene TRBJ2-4; 7 bases agree with TRBD1. The V segment lost 5 bases and the J segment 0 bases; nucleotides outside the gene matches: 2. Germline V gene sequence: CDR1 SGHSA, CDR2 FRNQAP. The CDR3 totals 14 residues. Partial CDR3 DNA: TGTGCAAGCAGCCAACAGGGGAGTCAAAACACCTTGTAC. It yields the protein CASSQQGSQNTLY. The entire CDR3 reads CASSQQGSQNTLYF.

As to this clone: Gene names and germline refer to mouse. The CDR3 goes on 1 residue after the read ends, and that part is filled in from the germline J gene. V is TRBV26 and J is TRBJ2-5; no clear D. Per the germline V gene, CDR1 is KGHPV and CDR2 is FQNQEV (reference sequence). Trimming left V 4 bases short and J 2 bases short, with 7 bases between. CDR3 length equals 13 residues. The chain's CDR3 is CASSRPVQDTQYF. The sequenced CDR3 bases are TGTGCCAGCAGTCGCCCAGTCCAAGACACCCAGTAC.

By its share, this clone is medium-sized (0.01 to 0.1%). The gene symbols are mouse symbols. The CDR3 extends 1 residue past the end of the read, so its final part is completed from the germline J gene. The rearrangement joins TRBV13-3 to TRBJ1-4; D gene ambiguous. The CDR3 runs to 11 residues. Germline-derived CDR1 and CDR2 are NNHDY and SYVADS. Between the trimmed V and J ends, which lost 2 bases and 7 bases, there was a span of 3 bases. The part of the CDR3 DNA that was read is TGTGCCAGCAGTGAAGGCGAAAGATTATTT. Its protein product is CASSEGERLF. The entire CDR3 protein is CASSEGERLFF.

This clone was counted between two and nine times. The genes are named according to mouse. The read comes to an end 1 residue before the CDR3 does, leaving the germline J gene to fill in the end. The chain couples TRBV15 to TRBJ1-1, with D unclear. V shed 2 bases and J shed 1 base, with 5 bases lying between them. This CDR3 is built from 13 residues. Germline-derived CDR1 and CDR2 are SGHND and FRSKSL. CDR3: CASSLNKNTEVFF. Incomplete CDR3 DNA: TGTGCCAGCAGTTTAAACAAAAACACAGAAGTCTTC.

Remarks on this clone: Gene names are the mouse ones. The sequenced fragment ends 1 residue before the CDR3 boundary, so the rest is inferred from the germline J gene. The chain couples TRBV4 to TRBJ1-2; unclear D gene. Germline V CDR1 and CDR2: LGHDT, YNNKQL (reference sequence). Trimming pared 4 bases from V and 0 bases from J, leaving 9 bases between. The CDR3 is 14 residues long. CDR3 bases read: TGTGCCAGCAGCTCAGGACGGACAAACTCCGACTACACC. Protein: CASSSGRTNSDYT. Given in full, the CDR3 is CASSSGRTNSDYTF.

Note on this clone: Gene names denote mouse genes. The missing CDR3 end, 1 residue past where the read stops, is filled in from the germline J gene. J is TRBJ2-5 and V is TRBV15; D is possibly TRBD1 (6 bases). V shed 6 bases and J shed 0 bases, with 7 bases lying between them. CDR3 length: 13 amino acids. Germline V lookup: CDR1 SGHND, CDR2 FRSKSL. CDR3 residues: CASSGTNQDTQYF. CDR3 bases read: TGTGCCAGCAGCGGGACAAACCAAGACACCCAGTAC.

This clone was found a few times. Gene names refer to mouse genes. The missing CDR3 end, 1 residue past where the read stops, is filled in from the germline J gene. The genes are TRBV26 and TRBJ2-2; D not resolved. The CDR3 consists of 14 residues. Trimming removed 3 bases from V and 1 base from J, with 6 bases in between. Per the germline V gene, CDR1 is KGHPV and CDR2 is FQNQEV (reference sequence). The sequenced CDR3 bases are TGTGCCAGCAGTCTACAGAGAAACACCGGGCAGCTCTAC. Encoded protein: CASSLQRNTGQLY. The whole CDR3 sequence reads CASSLQRNTGQLYF. The variable domain in full, completed from reference TRBV26 and TRBJ2-2, reads NSKVIQTPRYLVKGQGQKAKMRCIPEKGHPVVFWYQQNKNNEFKFLINFQNQEVLQQIDMTEKRFSAECPSNSPCSLEIQSSEAGDSALYLCASSLQRNTGQLYFGEGSKLTVL.

This clone came up a few times. Genes here carry mouse names. The CDR3 extends 1 residue past the end of the read, so its final part is completed from the germline J gene. The chain is built from TRBV24 and TRBJ2-1, with TRBD2 matching over 12 bases. Losses at the gene ends were 6 bases for V and 1 base for J; bases not matched to a gene: 4. The CDR3 totals 16 residues. CDR1 KGHTA and CDR2 FRNEEI come from the germline V gene. The CDR3 DNA, read in part, is TGTGCCAGCAGGCCGGGACTGGGGGGCAACTATGCTGAGCAGTTC. Amino acids: CASRPGLGGNYAEQF. The CDR3 in full is CASRPGLGGNYAEQFF.

This clone was observed a handful of times. Germline and genes here are mouse. The read terminates 1 residue before the CDR3 end, so the remaining end is supplied by the germline J gene. The chain combines TRBV19 with TRBJ1-3; perhaps TRBD1 as D (6 bases). Trimming stripped 5 bases from V and 0 bases from J, with 9 bases between. The CDR3 length is 14 residues. In germline, CDR1 is FNHDT, CDR2 SITEND (reference sequence). The CDR3 spells CASSGQISGNTLYF. Incomplete CDR3 DNA: TGTGCCAGCAGCGGACAGATTTCTGGAAATACGCTCTAT.

About this clone: These gene names are mouse names. The sequenced CDR3 bases are TGTGCCAGCAGCCTCGACAATTCTGGAAATACGCTCTAT. It specifies CASSLDNSGNTLY. The CDR3 as a whole reads CASSLDNSGNTLYF. V gene TRBV2 combines with J gene TRBJ1-3; D is ambiguous. From the germline J gene comes the end of the CDR3, since the read stops 1 residue before it. The germline V gene has CDR1 LGHNA and CDR2 YSYQKL. The CDR3 is made up of 14 amino acids. V was shortened by 4 bases and J by 0 bases, with 7 bases between the two germline ends. The complete variable domain, with remaining parts taken from reference TRBV2 and TRBJ1-3, reads DPKIIQKPKYLVAVTGSEKILICEQYLGHNAMYWYRQSAKKPLEFMFSYSYQKLMDNQTASSRFQPQSSKKNHLDLQITALKPDDSATYFCASSLDNSGNTLYFGEGSRLIVV.

By share, this clone ranks as large. The genes are named according to mouse. The CDR3 goes on 1 residue after the read ends, and that part is filled in from the germline J gene. This sequence joins TRBV26 and TRBJ1-5; TRBD1 aligns across 8 bases. CDR1 is KGHPV, CDR2 FQNQEV, per germline (reference sequence). The CDR3 covers 14 residues. Trimming removed 2 bases from V and 9 bases from J; junction bases left unmatched: 6. CDR3 sequence: CASSLGQGAWAPLF. Incomplete CDR3 DNA: TGTGCCAGCAGTCTGGGCCAGGGGGCCTGGGCTCCGCTT.

A word on this clone: The genes and germline here are from mouse. The CDR3 goes on 1 residue after the read ends, and that part is filled in from the germline J gene. The chain uses TRBV20 and TRBJ2-7; tentatively, D is TRBD1 (5 bases). This CDR3 is 12 amino acids long. V gave up 1 base and J gave up 7 bases, with 11 bases separating them. The germline CDR1 and CDR2 sequences are GFQATS and STVNSAI. The CDR3 is CGARGRGREQYF. The DNA read from the CDR3 is TGTGGTGCTAGGGGAAGGGGTCGGGAACAGTAC.

On this clone: Germline and genes here are mouse. With the read ending 1 residue before the CDR3 end, the germline J gene is used to fill in that end. The chain links TRBV26 to TRBJ2-2; D unresolved. The V end lost 5 bases, the J end lost 0 bases, and 7 bases lay between the germline ends. Germline CDR1 and CDR2: KGHPV and FQNQEV (reference sequence). This CDR3 has 14 residues. The covered CDR3 bases are TGTGCCAGCAGTGGTGGGTCAAACACCGGGCAGCTCTAC. This codes for CASSGGSNTGQLY. The entire CDR3 sequence reads CASSGGSNTGQLYF.

The table lists this clone with a few counts. The gene names given are mouse names. The sequenced CDR3 bases are TGTGCAAGCAGCTTAGCGACCTTTTCTGGAAATACGCTCTAT. The encoded protein is CASSLATFSGNTLY. The full CDR3 is CASSLATFSGNTLYF. The chain couples TRBV16 to TRBJ1-3; no clear D gene. Read coverage stops 1 residue before the CDR3 terminus; the germline J gene supplies the remainder. Deletions cut 1 base from V and 0 bases from J, with 7 bases between. CDR1 and CDR2 from the germline V gene are SGHSA and FRNQAP. This CDR3 contains 15 residues.

This clone came up once. Here the gene names and germline are mouse. Sequencing ends 1 residue short of the CDR3 end; the germline J gene provides the rest. The V gene is TRBV5, the J gene TRBJ2-5; tentatively, D is TRBD1 (6 bases). Germline CDR1 LGHNA, CDR2 YNLKQL (reference sequence). V was clipped by 4 bases and J by 3 bases, with 11 bases between them. CDR3 length equals 14 residues. CDR3 in amino acids: CASSPRDTQDTQYF. The covered CDR3 bases are TGTGCCAGCAGCCCCCGGGACACTCAAGACACCCAGTAC.

This clone is termed medium-sized (0.01 to 0.1%). The genes are named according to mouse. Coverage ceases 1 residue before the CDR3 finishes, and the germline J gene fills in the end. The chain combines TRBV19 with TRBJ1-1; D is possibly TRBD1 (6 bases). Germline loops: CDR1 FNHDT, CDR2 SITEND (reference sequence). The V gene lost 2 bases and the J gene lost 1 base, with 9 bases spanning the gap. This CDR3 spans 14 amino acids. CDR3 amino acids: CASSIEDRNTEVFF. The part of the CDR3 DNA that was read is TGTGCCAGCAGTATCGAGGACAGAAACACAGAAGTCTTC.

Points on this clone: The junction and the germline gene differ at one end; a read error may be behind it. Gene names refer to mouse genes. Sequencing ends 1 residue short of the CDR3 end; the germline J gene provides the rest. The chain recombines TRBV4 with TRBJ1-5; D gene ambiguous. Germline loops: CDR1 LGHDT, CDR2 YNNKQL (reference sequence). The length of the CDR3 is 13 residues. CDR3 in amino acids: CASSSPVNQPPLF. CDR3 bases read: TGCGCCAGCAGCTCACCAGTCAACCAGCCTCCGCTT.

Remarks on this clone: Mouse names are used for the genes. Coverage ceases 1 residue before the CDR3 finishes, and the germline J gene fills in the end. V usage is TRBV12-1 and J usage is TRBJ1-1; a weak D match, TRBD1 (6 bases). There are 15 residues in the CDR3. The germline gives CDR1 SGHSN, CDR2 HYEKVE. V was pared by 1 base and J by 0 bases, with 11 bases between. The CDR3 DNA, read in part, is TGTGCCAGCTCTCTACCGGGACATACAAACACAGAAGTCTTC. Protein: CASSLPGHTNTEVF. The full-length CDR3 reads as CASSLPGHTNTEVFF.

For this clone: The gene names given are mouse names. The read finishes 1 residue shy of the CDR3 end, and the germline J gene is used to complete it. The chain employs TRBV23 and TRBJ2-3. CDR1 and CDR2 from the germline V gene are KGHTA and FQNQQP. This CDR3 comprises 14 residues. This CDR3 is CSSSPSGTAETLYF. Incomplete CDR3 DNA: TGCTCCAGCAGTCCATCCGGGACGGCAGAAACGCTGTAT.

Worth noting for this clone: Each gene name is a mouse one. The read comes to an end 1 residue before the CDR3 does, leaving the germline J gene to fill in the end. V gene TRBV13-3 combines with J gene TRBJ1-1; weak D call: TRBD1 (6 bases). The CDR3 is made up of 15 amino acids. The V end was cut by 2 bases, the J end by 4 bases, with 15 bases between. CDR1 NNHDY and CDR2 SYVADS come from the germline V gene. The sequenced part of the CDR3 DNA is TGTGCCAGCAGTGAGGGCAGGGGTCCCACCACAGAAGTCTTC. Its protein product is CASSEGRGPTTEVF. The entire CDR3 sequence reads CASSEGRGPTTEVFF.

This clone occurred a few times. Gene and germline names: mouse. The read comes to an end 1 residue before the CDR3 does, leaving the germline J gene to fill in the end. The rearrangement joins TRBV16 to TRBJ1-4, with D perhaps TRBD1 (6 bases). Trimming left V 0 bases short and J 3 bases short, with 8 bases between. Looked up from germline, CDR1 is SGHSA and CDR2 is FRNQAP. The CDR3 totals 15 residues. The part of the CDR3 DNA that was read is TGTGCAAGCAGCTTAGAGGGGGGCACCAACGAAAGATTATTT. Its protein product is CASSLEGGTNERLF. The entire CDR3 protein reads CASSLEGGTNERLFF.

A word on this clone: Gene names follow the mouse nomenclature. The CDR3 end is not reached by the read, which stops 1 residue before it; the germline J gene fills it in. V and J are TRBV1 and TRBJ2-7, with a weak D call TRBD1 (5 bases). The CDR3 consists of 12 residues. Trimming left V 4 bases short and J 2 bases short, with 6 bases between. Germline assignment: CDR1 NSQYPW and CDR2 LRSPGD (reference sequence). The sequenced CDR3 bases are TGCACCTGCAGTGGAGGGGCCTATGAACAGTAC. Its protein product is CTCSGGAYEQY. The whole CDR3 protein is CTCSGGAYEQYF.

To note about this clone: Gene labels here are mouse ones. The read terminates 1 residue before the CDR3 end, so the remaining end is supplied by the germline J gene. This sequence joins TRBV3 and TRBJ1-2; tentatively, D is TRBD1 (6 bases). CDR3 length equals 14 residues. The V gene's germline CDR1 is SNHLY and CDR2 FYNGKV (reference sequence). Deletions cut 5 bases from V and 0 bases from J, with 10 bases between. The CDR3 loop reads CASSTGTTNSDYTF. The DNA read from the CDR3 is TGTGCCAGCAGCACCGGGACAACAAACTCCGACTACACC.

On this clone: Genes here carry mouse names. With the read ending 1 residue before the CDR3 end, the germline J gene is used to fill in that end. The chain carries TRBV13-3 and TRBJ2-4; D not resolved. V shed 2 bases and J shed 3 bases, with 7 bases lying between them. This CDR3 has 13 residues. The germline V gene has CDR1 NNHDY and CDR2 SYVADS. Partial CDR3 DNA: TGTGCCAGCAGTGAGGAACAACAAAACACCTTGTAC. Protein product: CASSEEQQNTLY. The whole CDR3 is CASSEEQQNTLYF.

This clone was detected a few times. A read error is possible here, since a much larger clone lies one base away. Gene and germline names: mouse. Read sequence stops 1 residue before the CDR3 end, and the germline J gene provides the missing end. The chain employs TRBV16 and TRBJ2-7; D gene unclear. Germline CDR1 and CDR2: SGHSA and FRNQAP. With 0 bases removed from V and 4 bases from J, the gap between germline ends came to 4 bases. The CDR3 has 12 amino acids. The CDR3 bases that were read are TGTGCAAGCAGCTTAGACAGTTATGAACAGTAC. It specifies CASSLDSYEQY. The complete CDR3 sequence is CASSLDSYEQYF.

Within the sample, this clone is medium-sized (0.01 to 0.1%). Mouse gene names apply. Sequencing ends 1 residue short of the CDR3 end; the germline J gene provides the rest. The chain has TRBV26 and TRBJ2-7, with D tentatively TRBD2 (6 bases). CDR3 length: 14 residues. The germline V gene encodes CDR1 KGHPV and CDR2 FQNQEV (reference sequence). V lost 1 base and J lost 3, with 10 bases in between. CDR3 DNA, as far as it was read: TGTGCCAGCAGTCTGTGGGGGGAGGGCTATGAACAGTAC. The encoded protein is CASSLWGEGYEQY. The whole CDR3 sequence is CASSLWGEGYEQYF.

The table lists this clone with a count of one. Gene names denote mouse genes. The read ends 1 residue before the CDR3 terminus; that terminus is restored from the germline J gene. The rearrangement joins TRBV4 to TRBJ2-7; 8 bases are shared with TRBD1. Germline V gene lookup returns CDR1 LGHDT and CDR2 YNNKQL (reference sequence). V dropped 6 bases and J dropped 0; count of bases not matched to a gene: 4. The CDR3 is made up of 14 amino acids. The sequenced part of the CDR3 DNA is TGTGCCAGCAGTGATGACAGGGGCTCCTATGAACAGTAC. It translates to CASSDDRGSYEQY. The full CDR3 protein is CASSDDRGSYEQYF.